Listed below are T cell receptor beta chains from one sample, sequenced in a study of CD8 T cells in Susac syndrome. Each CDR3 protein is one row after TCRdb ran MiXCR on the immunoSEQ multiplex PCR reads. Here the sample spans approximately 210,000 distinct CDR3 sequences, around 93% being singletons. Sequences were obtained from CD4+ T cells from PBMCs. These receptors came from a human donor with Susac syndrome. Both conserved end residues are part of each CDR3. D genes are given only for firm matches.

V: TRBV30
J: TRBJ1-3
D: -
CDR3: CAWTPTLSGNTIYF
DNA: TGTGCCTGGACCCCCACACTCTCTGGAAACACCATATATTTT

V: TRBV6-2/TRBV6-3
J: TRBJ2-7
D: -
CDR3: CASSYSGPPGEQYF
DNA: TGTGCCAGCAGTTACTCGGGACCCCCGGGAGAGCAGTACTTC

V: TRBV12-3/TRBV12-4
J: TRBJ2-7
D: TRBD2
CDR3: CASSLTSGVYEQYF
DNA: TGTGCCAGCAGTTTGACTAGCGGGGTCTACGAGCAGTACTTC

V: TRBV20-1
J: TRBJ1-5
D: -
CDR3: CSARRVDQPQHF
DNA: TGCAGTGCTCGGCGAGTAGATCAGCCCCAGCATTTT

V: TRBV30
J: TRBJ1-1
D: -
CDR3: CAWVFTGNTEAFF
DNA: TGTGCCTGGGTATTTACAGGGAACACTGAAGCTTTCTTT

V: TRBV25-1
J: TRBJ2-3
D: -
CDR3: CASSDLGRTFTDTQYF
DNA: TGTGCCAGCAGTGACCTGGGAAGGACTTTCACAGATACGCAGTATTTT

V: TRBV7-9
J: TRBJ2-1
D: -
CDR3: CASSLTNNEQFF
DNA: TGTGCCAGCAGCTTAACTAACAATGAGCAGTTCTTC

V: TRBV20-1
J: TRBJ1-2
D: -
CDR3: CSASGRKPYGYTF
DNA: TGCAGTGCTAGTGGACGTAAGCCCTATGGCTACACCTTC

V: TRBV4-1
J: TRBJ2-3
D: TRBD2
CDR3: CASSQDPRTSGGRDTQYF
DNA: TGCGCCAGCAGCCAAGACCCCCGGACTAGCGGGGGGCGGGATACGCAGTATTTT

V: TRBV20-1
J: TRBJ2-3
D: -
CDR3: CSARDNGGSTDTQYF
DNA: TGCAGTGCTAGAGATAACGGGGGAAGCACAGATACGCAGTATTTT